This entry lists 32 T cell receptor beta chains sequenced from one sample in a study of human T cells and chemical hapten exposure. TCRdb processed the RACE reads anew with MiXCR; each CDR3 protein has one entry. The table shows about 55,000 distinct CDR3 sequences, with 9.5% to 10% occurring only once. Time point denoted: pre-sensitization, week 0. Regarding treatment: therapeutic diphenylcyclopropenone sensitization with weekly scalp DPC. Blood, whole and unfractionated, served as the source for total RNA extraction. This sample comprised whole blood, obtained in connection with sensitization to the hapten diphenylcyclopropenone (DPC). The origin of the receptors is a woman aged 25 to 45 with alopecia areata. Some clones in this sample may be carry-over from other donors' samples.

This clonotype was picked up a small number of times. The genes are TRBV3-1 and TRBJ2-1, with no clear D. Deletions cut 1 base from V and 7 bases from J, with 11 bases between. Germline CDR1 is LGHDT and CDR2 is YNNKEL (reference sequence). CDR3 length equals 14 residues. Here the CDR3 DNA reads TGTGCCAGCAGCCAAGTTCCCCCCACGAATGAGCAGTTCTTC. It codes for CASSQVPPTNEQFF.

DNA of the CDR3: TGTGCCAGCAGCCAGGAATCTGGGGCCGGCATCTACGAGCAGTACTTC. Protein product: CASSQESGAGIYEQYF. The chain has TRBV7-2 and TRBJ2-7; TRBD1 is a possible D gene (5 bases). The CDR3 is 16 residues long. V was clipped by 5 bases and J by 3 bases, with 20 bases between them. Per the germline V gene, CDR1 is SGHTA and CDR2 is FQGNSA.

The chain recombines TRBV11-1 with TRBJ1-1; 8 bases align to TRBD1. This CDR3 spans 15 amino acids. Trimming took 5 bases from V and 6 from J; bases not matched to a gene: 11. CDR1 and CDR2 from the germline V gene are SGHAT and FQDESV (reference sequence). The CDR3: CASSPPRGRGPEAFF. In DNA form, the CDR3 reads TGTGCCAGCAGCCCACCCAGGGGGCGCGGTCCTGAAGCTTTCTTT.

This clonotype was seen repeatedly, ten times or more. The chain links TRBV6-6 to TRBJ1-3, with D uncertain. The CDR3 runs to 11 residues. Germline V gives CDR1 MNHNY, CDR2 SVGAGI (reference sequence). Between the trimmed V and J ends, which lost 2 bases and 5 bases, there was a span of 1 base. CDR3: CASSYRNTIYF. The CDR3 DNA is TGTGCCAGCAGTTACCGAAACACCATATATTTT.

In this sample, this clonotype turned up a few times. The V call is TRBV10-3, the J call TRBJ2-3; no definite D call. Trimming cost V 2 bases and J 4 bases, with 4 bases left between them. Germline CDR1 and CDR2: ENHRY and SYGVKD. This CDR3 has 12 amino acids. For the CDR3, the DNA is TGTGCCATCAGTGAGGAACCAGATACGCAGTATTTT. This codes for CAISEEPDTQYF.

This clonotype was picked up a small number of times. The V and J genes are TRBV18 and TRBJ1-3; D gene unclear. The V gene lost 5 bases and the J gene lost 0 bases, with 11 bases spanning the gap. The length of the CDR3 is 15 residues. The germline CDR1 and CDR2 sequences are KGHSH and LQKENI. CDR3 region: CASSSIGSSGNTIYF. The DNA of the CDR3 is TGTGCCAGCTCATCCATCGGGAGCTCTGGAAACACCATATATTTT.

A note on this clonotype: A much more abundant neighbour one base away suggests this may be a read error. Given the absence of the conserved phenylalanine or tryptophan at the CDR3 end, a read error is likely. CDR3 sequence: CATSDLDAVDSRTDTQYY. CDR3 DNA: TGTGCCACCAGTGATTTGGATGCGGTGGACAGCCGCACAGATACGCAGTATTAT. The chain links TRBV24-1 to TRBJ2-3; TRBD1 might be the D (6 bases). V lost 0 bases, J lost 1 base, and 16 bases lay in between. CDR3 length: 18 amino acids. In germline, CDR1 is KGHDR, CDR2 SFDVKD.

This clonotype was counted between two and nine times. The gene calls are TRBV25-1 and TRBJ2-3; 8 bases fit TRBD1. The length of the CDR3 is 19 residues. V was clipped by 1 base and J by 2 bases; unmatched bases: 14. CDR1 is MGHDK and CDR2 is SYGVNS in the germline V gene. The CDR3: CASSEFVGGTGPSTDTQYF. DNA of the CDR3: TGTGCCAGCAGTGAATTTGTAGGAGGGACAGGCCCCTCCACAGATACGCAGTATTTT.

This clonotype was seen only once. The V and J genes are TRBV7-2 and TRBJ1-1, with TRBD1 matching over 7 bases. The CDR3 loop spans 14 amino acids. In germline, CDR1 is SGHTA, CDR2 FQGNSA. V lost 6 bases, J lost 4 bases, and 8 bases stayed unmatched. CDR3 nucleotide sequence: TGTGCCAGCAGATACCAGGGGGGTGGCACTGAAGCTTTCTTT. It yields the protein CASRYQGGGTEAFF.

J is TRBJ2-7 and V is TRBV28, with 7 bases identical to TRBD1. Trimming took 5 bases from V and 3 from J; bases not matched to a gene: 4. The length of the CDR3 is 13 residues. CDR1 is MDHEN, CDR2 SYDVKM, per germline. CDR3 region: CASSTTGIYEQYF. In nucleotides, the CDR3 is TGTGCCAGCAGTACGACAGGGATCTACGAGCAGTACTTC.

This clonotype was seen ten or more times. The CDR3 sequence is CASSFLSAGRVKNIQYF. CDR3 sequence (DNA): TGTGCCAGCAGCTTCCTTAGCGCGGGGCGGGTAAAAAACATTCAGTACTTC. The rearrangement joins TRBV5-6 to TRBJ2-4; weak D call: TRBD2 (6 bases). The CDR3 is made up of 17 amino acids. Trimming cost V 2 bases and J 4 bases, with 19 bases left between them. The germline V gene has CDR1 SGHDT and CDR2 YYEEEE.

Many counts were recorded for this clonotype. J is TRBJ1-5 and V is TRBV28; no clear D. Germline assignment: CDR1 MDHEN and CDR2 SYDVKM. Trimming removed 2 bases at V and 9 bases at J, with 8 bases between. CDR3 length: 12 amino acids. CDR3 DNA: TGTGCCAGCAGTTTAGGGGTGACGCCCCAGCATTTT. Translation: CASSLGVTPQHF.

This chain uses TRBV5-1 with TRBJ2-5, with 8 bases that match TRBD2. Germline V CDR1 and CDR2: SGHRS, YFSETQ. V trimming: 4 bases; J trimming: 2 bases; junction bases outside the gene matches: 10. The CDR3 consists of 16 residues. The CDR3 sequence: CASSLRLASGQETQYF. The CDR3 coding sequence is TGCGCCAGCAGCCTCCGCCTGGCTAGCGGGCAAGAGACCCAGTACTTC.

V usage is TRBV4-2 and J usage is TRBJ1-5; TRBD1 is a possible D gene (5 bases). This CDR3 is 18 amino acids long. CDR1 is LGHNA and CDR2 is YNFKEQ in the germline V gene. Trimming removed 3 bases from V and 2 bases from J, with 20 bases in between. The CDR3: CASSHVPGTPLGNQPQHF. CDR3 DNA: TGTGCCAGCAGCCATGTACCGGGGACCCCGTTGGGCAATCAGCCCCAGCATTTT.

Many counts were recorded for this clonotype. The chain is built from TRBV28 and TRBJ1-2; TRBD1 is a possible D gene (5 bases). This CDR3 region has 14 residues. Germline CDR1 is MDHEN and CDR2 is SYDVKM. Trimming stripped 8 bases from V and 8 bases from J, with 21 bases between. The CDR3 sequence: CASASDETEQGYTF. The CDR3, as DNA: TGTGCCAGCGCGTCAGATGAGACAGAGCAGGGCTACACCTTC.

This clonotype came up a few times. The rearrangement joins TRBV28 to TRBJ2-7; TRBD2 matches at 8 bases. V trimming: 6 bases; J trimming: 6 bases; junction bases outside the gene matches: 19. The length of the CDR3 is 17 residues. The germline V gene encodes CDR1 MDHEN and CDR2 SYDVKM. The CDR3, as DNA: TGTGCCAGCAGCCAACTACCGTCGGGACTAGGAAGGCCCGAGCAGTACTTC. Its protein product is CASSQLPSGLGRPEQYF. Using reference TRBV28 and TRBJ2-7 for the parts outside the CDR3, the full variable domain is DVKVTQSSRYLVKRTGEKVFLECVQDMDHENMFWYRQDPGLGLRLIYFSYDVKMKEKGDIPEGYSVSREKKERFSLILESASTNQTSMYLCASSQLPSGLGRPEQYFGPGTRLTVT.

This clonotype showed up many times. This sequence joins TRBV18 and TRBJ1-1; 8 bases map to TRBD1. The junction had 1 base not matched to a gene; V was cut back by 3 bases and J by 1 base. The CDR3 is made up of 14 amino acids. Germline-derived CDR1 and CDR2 are KGHSH and LQKENI. The DNA for the CDR3 is TGTGCCAGCTCACCCGGACAGGGGAACACTGAAGCTTTCTTT. This sequence encodes CASSPGQGNTEAFF.

The chain links TRBV7-6 to TRBJ1-1; TRBD1 aligns across 11 bases. The CDR3 extends over 13 amino acids. CDR1 and CDR2 from the germline V gene are SGHVS and FNYEAQ. V lost 5 bases to trimming and J lost 12 bases; unmatched junction nucleotides: 8. The CDR3 region is CASSGRDRGETFF. The CDR3, as DNA: TGTGCCAGCAGCGGACGGGACAGGGGGGAAACTTTCTTT.

This clonotype occurred many times. The CDR3 nucleotides read TGTGCCAGCAGTCCTTGGGGTAGCGGGGACTACAATGAGCAGTTCTTC. This translates into CASSPWGSGDYNEQFF. The chain combines TRBV28 with TRBJ2-1; 8 bases line up with TRBD2. This CDR3 has 16 residues. Germline loops: CDR1 MDHEN, CDR2 SYDVKM. With 5 bases clipped from V and 3 bases from J, the junction kept 9 bases outside the gene matches.

This clonotype was seen at least ten times. V usage is TRBV28 and J usage is TRBJ1-5; TRBD1 matches at 7 bases. Per germline, CDR1 MDHEN and CDR2 SYDVKM. With V trimmed by 6 bases and J by 8 bases, 16 bases remained unmatched. This CDR3 comprises 16 residues. The CDR3, as DNA: TGTGCCAGCAGACCTTCGGGACAGCTTAGGGGGGAGCCCCAGCATTTT. It yields the protein CASRPSGQLRGEPQHF.

This clonotype was counted between two and nine times. The chain couples TRBV7-9 to TRBJ2-1, with TRBD1 matching 8 bases. CDR1 is SEHNR, CDR2 FQNEAQ, per germline (reference sequence). The ends lost 2 bases at V and 3 bases at J; junction bases unmatched: 6. The CDR3 consists of 16 residues. This CDR3 is CASSLQTGASYNEQFF. In DNA, the CDR3 is TGTGCCAGCAGCTTACAGACAGGGGCAAGCTACAATGAGCAGTTCTTC. Full variable domain (rest looked up from reference TRBV7-9 and TRBJ2-1): DTGVSQNPRHKITKRGQNVTFRCDPISEHNRLYWYRQTLGQGPEFLTYFQNEAQLEKSRLLSDRFSAERPKGSFSTLEIQRTEQGDSAMYLCASSLQTGASYNEQFFGPGTRLTVL.

There are many counts of this clonotype. The rearrangement uses TRBV3-1 and TRBJ2-5; maybe TRBD1 (6 bases). Germline CDR1 and CDR2: LGHDT and YNNKEL (reference sequence). Trimming took off 6 bases at V and 2 bases at J, with 7 bases between the two ends. The CDR3 consists of 12 residues. CDR3 region: CASRDSQETQYF. The CDR3 DNA reads TGTGCCAGCAGGGACAGTCAAGAGACCCAGTACTTC.

V and J are TRBV24-1 and TRBJ2-7, with D maybe TRBD2 (5 bases). The V end lost 6 bases, the J end lost 6 bases, and 5 bases lay between the germline ends. This CDR3 contains 10 residues. Germline V lookup: CDR1 KGHDR, CDR2 SFDVKD. CDR3 residues: CATSRGEQYF. The CDR3, as DNA: TGTGCCACCAGTCGGGGCGAGCAGTACTTC.

This rearrangement joins TRBV7-2 to TRBJ2-5; D is possibly TRBD1 or TRBD2 (5 bases each). Trimming shortened V by 3 bases and J by 3 bases, and 14 bases separated the two germline ends. This CDR3 comprises 15 residues. CDR1 and CDR2 from the germline V gene are SGHTA and FQGNSA. This CDR3 is CASSFLRLGEETQYF. CDR3 DNA: TGTGCCAGCAGCTTCCTTAGGCTGGGGGAAGAGACCCAGTACTTC.

This clonotype has a handful of counts. This chain connects TRBV7-8 to TRBJ1-1, with unresolved D. V lost 2 bases and J lost 8, with 6 bases in between. There are 11 residues in the CDR3. The V gene's germline CDR1 is SGHVS and CDR2 FQNEAQ. The CDR3 nucleotides are TGTGCCAGCAGCTTAAATGCCGAAGCTTTCTTT. Translation: CASSLNAEAFF.

The CDR3 loop reads CASSLRLNTEAFF. The CDR3 bases are TGTGCCAGCAGCTTACGTCTGAACACTGAAGCTTTCTTT. The rearrangement links TRBV7-9 to TRBJ1-1, with D hard to call. Germline V CDR1 and CDR2: SEHNR, FQNEAQ (reference sequence). The CDR3 contains 13 residues. V was clipped by 2 bases and J by 0 bases, with 4 bases between them.

The V call is TRBV20-1, the J call TRBJ2-5, with TRBD2 matching over 7 bases. Germline loops: CDR1 DFQATT, CDR2 SNEGSKA (reference sequence). J gave up 4 bases and V 6 bases, and 14 bases lay outside the gene matches. CDR3 length: 15 residues. The CDR3 protein is CSAGSQSPGGETQYF. The CDR3 bases are TGCAGTGCGGGGTCCCAATCACCGGGGGGAGAGACCCAGTACTTC.

This clonotype was seen many times. In DNA, the CDR3 is TGCAGTGCTAGAGATTACAGGGGTAGCAATCAGCCCCAGCATTTT. Its translation is CSARDYRGSNQPQHF. The genes are TRBV20-1 and TRBJ1-5, with TRBD1 matching 7 bases. The CDR3 consists of 15 residues. Germline CDR1 reads DFQATT; CDR2 reads SNEGSKA (reference sequence). V trimming: 0 bases; J trimming: 0 bases; junction bases outside the gene matches: 2.

This clonotype was detected a few times. The chain links TRBV5-6 to TRBJ2-2, with a weak D call TRBD1 (6 bases). Trimming pared 4 bases from V and 3 bases from J, leaving 13 bases between. Germline V gene sequence: CDR1 SGHDT, CDR2 YYEEEE. The CDR3 is 15 amino acids. CDR3 sequence reads: CASSRDKVDTGELFF. The CDR3 bases are TGTGCCAGCAGCAGGGACAAGGTGGACACCGGGGAGCTGTTTTTT.

This clonotype was counted many times. The V gene is TRBV20-1, the J gene TRBJ2-7; possibly TRBD2 for D (6 bases). Germline V gives CDR1 DFQATT, CDR2 SNEGSKA (reference sequence). V lost 5 bases and J lost 1, with 12 bases in between. This CDR3 comprises 13 residues. The DNA of the CDR3 is TGCAGTGCTGACCGGGACTCGTCCTACGAGCAGTACTTC. Amino acids: CSADRDSSYEQYF.

The rearrangement joins TRBV5-4 to TRBJ1-4, with D unclear. Germline values: CDR1 SGHNT, CDR2 YYREEE (reference sequence). Deletions cut 4 bases from V and 8 bases from J, with 12 bases between. There are 13 residues in the CDR3. This CDR3 reads CASSHGSGEKLFF. As DNA, the CDR3 is TGTGCCAGCAGCCATGGGTCTGGGGAAAAACTGTTTTTT.

V usage is TRBV29-1 and J usage is TRBJ2-3, with D perhaps assigned TRBD1 or TRBD2 (5 bases each). This CDR3 has 12 residues. CDR1 and CDR2 (germline): SQVTM, ANQGSEA. V gave up 4 bases and J gave up 8 bases, with 13 bases separating them. In nucleotides, the CDR3 is TGCAGCGTTGTTCAGGGAGAAGGTACGCAGTATTTT. Protein sequence: CSVVQGEGTQYF.